This T cell receptor (beta chain) was found in a study of T cells in Graves' hyperthyroidism and ophthalmopathy. No progression to ophthalmopathy during 18 months of follow-up defined stable disease. Every diagnosis used clinical symptoms, serum thyroxine and TRAb, thyroid ultrasound and orbital computed tomography. RNA transcripts gave rise to amplified TCR beta CDR3 regions. A first-round RT-PCR of the TCR CDR3 used the HTBI primer set. One entry per CDR3 protein results from TCRdb running MiXCR on the multiplex PCR reads. This table has about 700,000 distinct CDR3 sequences, less than 15% appearing once. This clonotype was seen many times. Antigen: not known. CDR3 size: 17 residues. V lost 3 bases and J lost 1; bases outside the gene matches: 5. CDR1 is MNHEY and CDR2 is SMNVEV in the germline V gene (reference sequence). Study observations and caveats: A 13 V-J model separated ophthalmopathy from stable hyperthyroidism. Blood samples included most of the expanded thyroid clonotypes exceeding 0.001.

The specimen was blood. The source is a woman aged 18-30 years with Graves' hyperthyroidism. This chain connects TRBV27 to TRBJ2-1, with 11 bases lining up with TRBD2. The CDR3 DNA sequence: TGTGCCAGCAGTTTCGGACTAGCGGGCGCATCCTACAATGAGCAGTTCTTC. Residues: CASSFGLAGASYNEQFF.